This T cell receptor (beta chain) derives from a study of T cell changes during pregnancy in multiple sclerosis. There are a few counts of this clone. Germline V lookup: CDR1 MGHDK, CDR2 SYGVNS. The length of the CDR3 is 12 residues. V gave up 1 base and J gave up 4 bases, with 4 bases separating them. Assay used: immunoSEQ multiplex PCR; TCRdb lists only in-frame clones, some missing. The sample shows tens of thousands of clones, roughly 88% of them seen only once. The sequenced sample was peripheral blood, obtained in the first trimester of pregnancy. The source is a female donor in good health, enrolled as a control in a pregnancy study. The chain has TRBV25-1 and TRBJ1-2; no reliable D call. CDR3 bases: TGTGCCAGCAGTGAATCCTTCTATGGCTACACCTTC. Amino acids: CASSESFYGYTF.